The 18 T cell receptor beta chains reported below all come from one sample, sequenced in a study of cytomegalovirus exposure and HLA in healthy donors. PCR was performed using 60 Vbeta and 13 Jbeta primers. The repertoire was sequenced with immunoSEQ multiplex PCR; TCRdb's copy has only in-frame clones and lacks some. This table has 150,000 to 170,000 clones, roughly 77% appearing once. Source material: PBMCs. These receptors all come from a man aged 25 to 40 in good health and CMV-seropositive.

V and J are TRBV5-1 and TRBJ2-1, with TRBD2 identical over 8 bases. This CDR3 has 15 amino acids. The ends lost 5 bases at V and 5 bases at J; junction bases unmatched: 9. Germline CDR1 and CDR2: SGHRS and YFSETQ. This CDR3 reads CASRSREGGNNEQFF. For the CDR3, the DNA is TGCGCCAGCAGATCCCGGGAGGGGGGGAACAATGAGCAGTTCTTC.

The V and J genes are TRBV28 and TRBJ2-7; possibly TRBD1 for D (6 bases). V lost 6 bases to trimming and J lost 7 bases, with 22 bases between them. The CDR3 totals 15 residues. Germline V gene data show CDR1 as MDHEN and CDR2 as SYDVKM. In nucleotides, the CDR3 is TGTGCCAGCAGATCAGCGGACAGCCTCTTTCGGGAGCAGTACTTC. Encoded protein: CASRSADSLFREQYF.

The CDR3, as DNA: TGTGCCAGCAGTGAACAGGGTACAGATACGCAGTATTTT. It yields the protein CASSEQGTDTQYF. This chain uses TRBV6-1 with TRBJ2-3; D perhaps matches TRBD1 (5 bases). The V end lost 2 bases, the J end lost 3 bases, and 6 bases lay between the germline ends. Germline V CDR1 and CDR2: MNHNS, SASEGT. The CDR3 contains 13 residues.

The V gene is TRBV4-3, the J gene TRBJ2-2; 11 positions agree with TRBD1. V dropped 0 bases and J dropped 5; count of bases not matched to a gene: 8. Germline V gene data show CDR1 as LGHNA and CDR2 as YSLEER. The CDR3 spans 18 residues. The CDR3 loop reads CASSQDPAGTGGTGELFF. For the CDR3, the DNA is TGCGCCAGCAGCCAAGACCCGGCGGGGACAGGGGGGACCGGGGAGCTGTTTTTT.

Written as DNA, the CDR3 is TGTGCCAGCAGCTTAAAGGGGGCGAACACTGAAGCTTTCTTT. The encoded protein is CASSLKGANTEAFF. This chain links TRBV7-9 with TRBJ1-1, with 7 bases fitting TRBD1. Germline CDR1 SEHNR, CDR2 FQNEAQ (reference sequence). The CDR3 runs 14 residues. V shed 2 bases and J 1 base; nucleotides not matched to a gene: 1.

This clone was seen a handful of times. V gene TRBV5-6 combines with J gene TRBJ2-5; D perhaps matches TRBD2 (6 bases). CDR3 length equals 14 residues. CDR1 is SGHDT, CDR2 YYEEEE, per germline. Deletions cut 0 bases from V and 3 bases from J, with 9 bases between. The CDR3 DNA reads as TGTGCCAGCAGCTTGGTGGTAGCGGAAGAGACCCAGTACTTC. Translated, it gives CASSLVVAEETQYF.

The chain has TRBV27 and TRBJ1-1, with 9 bases matching TRBD1. This CDR3 region has 13 residues. The V segment lost 4 bases and the J segment 11 bases; nucleotides outside the gene matches: 8. The germline V gene encodes CDR1 MNHEY and CDR2 SMNVEV (reference sequence). CDR3 loop: CASSSPWTGVAFF. The CDR3 DNA follows: TGTGCCAGCAGTTCGCCCTGGACAGGGGTGGCTTTCTTT.

This chain uses TRBV28 with TRBJ2-5; possibly TRBD2 for D (6 bases). Trimming pared 3 bases from V and 1 base from J, leaving 9 bases between. This CDR3 spans 14 amino acids. The germline V gene encodes CDR1 MDHEN and CDR2 SYDVKM. The CDR3 reads CASSFQGGQETQYF. The CDR3 bases are TGTGCCAGCAGTTTCCAGGGAGGCCAAGAGACCCAGTACTTC.

The chain combines TRBV4-1 with TRBJ2-6; no definite D call. Trimming cost V 0 bases and J 1 base, with 13 bases left between them. There are 18 residues in the CDR3. The V gene's germline CDR1 is MGHRA and CDR2 YSYEKL. CDR3 protein: CASSQDITDISGANVLTF. CDR3 nucleotide sequence: TGCGCCAGCAGCCAAGATATCACAGATATTTCTGGGGCCAACGTCCTGACTTTC.

This clone has just one count. The rearrangement joins TRBV6-6 to TRBJ2-1; a possible D gene is TRBD2 (6 bases). Trimming pared 10 bases from V and 0 bases from J, leaving 10 bases between. In germline, CDR1 is MNHNY, CDR2 SVGAGI (reference sequence). CDR3 length equals 13 residues. The CDR3 region is CAIQGLSYNEQFF. The DNA for the CDR3 is TGTGCCATCCAGGGACTCTCCTACAATGAGCAGTTCTTC.

The chain has TRBV27 and TRBJ1-2; 7 bases align to TRBD1. V trimming: 3 bases; J trimming: 2 bases; junction bases outside the gene matches: 3. Germline V CDR1 and CDR2: MNHEY, SMNVEV (reference sequence). The CDR3 contains 14 residues. The CDR3: CASSLTGRNYGYTF. In nucleotides, the CDR3 is TGTGCCAGCAGTTTGACAGGGAGGAACTATGGCTACACCTTC.

V and J are TRBV30 and TRBJ2-1; 10 bases are a match to TRBD2. The germline gives CDR1 GTSNPN, CDR2 SVGIG (reference sequence). This CDR3 comprises 17 residues. After removal of 2 bases from V and 1 base from J, the junction contained 8 bases not matched to a gene. The CDR3 DNA reads TGTGCCTGGAGTCCCCTAGCGGGAGCAAGGTCCTACAATGAGCAGTTCTTC. Encoded protein: CAWSPLAGARSYNEQFF. Variable domain in full (rest from reference TRBV30 and TRBJ2-1): SQTIHQWPATLVQPVGSPLSLECTVEGTSNPNLYWYRQAAGRGLQLLFYSVGIGQISSEVPQNLSASRPQDRQFILSSKKLLLSDSGFYLCAWSPLAGARSYNEQFFGPGTRLTVL.

This clone was observed once. The J gene is TRBJ2-2, the V gene TRBV5-1; D gene ambiguous. The CDR3 extends over 16 amino acids. V gave up 0 bases and J gave up 8 bases, with 17 bases separating them. CDR1 is SGHRS and CDR2 is YFSETQ in the germline V gene. In DNA, the CDR3 is TGCGCCAGCAGCTTGGAGGCTAGTCCCGGTGGTGGGGAGCTGTTTTTT. Translated, it gives CASSLEASPGGGELFF.

The V gene is TRBV11-2, the J gene TRBJ2-1, with 7 nucleotides matching TRBD1. CDR3 length: 12 residues. V was pared by 5 bases and J by 8 bases, with 3 bases of the junction left unmatched. Germline V gives CDR1 SGHAT, CDR2 FQNNGV. The CDR3, as DNA: TGTGCCAGCAGCCGAGACAGGGATGAGCAGTTCTTC. Translated, it gives CASSRDRDEQFF.

The gene calls are TRBV2 and TRBJ2-7; D perhaps matches TRBD2 (7 bases). The length of the CDR3 is 13 residues. Trimming left V 8 bases short and J 3 bases short, with 14 bases between. CDR1 is SNHLY, CDR2 FYNNEI, per germline. CDR3 nucleotide sequence: TGTGCCAGCCGCCGGGGGGCGGGCTACGAGCAGTACTTC. It encodes CASRRGAGYEQYF.

The chain joins TRBV2 to TRBJ2-5, with D perhaps matching TRBD1 (5 bases). The V end was cut by 2 bases, the J end by 1 base, with 11 bases between. Germline V gene data show CDR1 as SNHLY and CDR2 as FYNNEI. The CDR3 is 15 amino acids. CDR3 sequence (DNA): TGTGCCAGCAGTGAAATGACAGCGCTCCAAGAGACCCAGTACTTC. This encodes CASSEMTALQETQYF. The entire variable domain, with the rest obtained from reference TRBV2 and TRBJ2-5, is as follows: EPEVTQTPSHQVTQMGQEVILRCVPISNHLYFYWYRQILGQKVEFLVSFYNNEISEKSEIFDDQFSVERPDGSNFTLKIRSTKLEDSAMYFCASSEMTALQETQYFGPGTRLLVL.

The gene calls are TRBV5-6 and TRBJ2-1; D possibly corresponds to TRBD2 (5 bases). The CDR3 is 16 amino acids. Germline CDR1 and CDR2: SGHDT and YYEEEE. V lost 0 bases and J 5 bases, leaving 15 bases between the germline ends. The CDR3 nucleotides are TGTGCCAGCAGCTTGGAACAGCGGAGACTCAACAATGAGCAGTTCTTC. Protein product: CASSLEQRRLNNEQFF. Looking up the rest from reference TRBV5-6 and TRBJ2-1 gives the full variable domain: DAGVTQSPTHLIKTRGQQVTLRCSPKSGHDTVSWYQQALGQGPQFIFQYYEEEERQRGNFPDRFSGHQFPNYSSELNVNALLLGDSALYLCASSLEQRRLNNEQFFGPGTRLTVL.

The chain has TRBV6-1 and TRBJ1-2; D might be TRBD1 (6 bases). V was clipped by 4 bases and J by 4 bases, with 10 bases between them. Germline lookup yields CDR1 MNHNS and CDR2 SASEGT. The CDR3 totals 13 residues. CDR3 bases: TGTGCCAGCAGTGGACAGGAGGTCTATGGCTACACCTTC. Its translation: CASSGQEVYGYTF.